This passage covers 18 T cell receptor beta chains from one sample sequenced in a study of PD-1 and CTLA-4 blockade in melanoma. The table came from immunoSEQ multiplex PCR; TCRdb's copy has only in-frame clones and leaves some out. Among 25,000 to 35,000 clones listed, about 88% were seen once. Specimen: CD8+ T cells from peripheral blood, collected before anti-PD-1 treatment. These receptors were obtained from a human donor with melanoma.

A single count supports this clone. The chain has TRBV3-1 (or the pseudogene TRBV3-2) and TRBJ2-3; D perhaps matches TRBD2 (5 bases). Germline values: CDR1 LGHDT, CDR2 YNNKEL (reference sequence). The CDR3 is 14 amino acids. The V end was cut by 4 bases, the J end by 1 base, with 9 bases between. This CDR3 is CASSPGRGTDTQYF. CDR3 in DNA: TGTGCCAGCAGCCCCGGGCGGGGCACAGATACGCAGTATTTT.

CDR3 nucleotides: TGTGCCAGCAGCAAAGCCCCGGGACACGATAACGCCGGGGAGCTGTTTTTT. It translates to CASSKAPGHDNAGELFF. This chain connects TRBV7-9 to TRBJ2-2; possible D gene TRBD1, 6 bases. Germline values: CDR1 SEHNR, CDR2 FQNEAQ (reference sequence). The CDR3 runs 17 residues. Trimming stripped 5 bases from V and 6 bases from J, with 22 bases between.

The gene calls are TRBV24-1 and TRBJ1-4; D remains unclear. Trimming cost V 3 bases and J 11 bases, with 12 bases left between them. Germline CDR1 and CDR2: KGHDR and SFDVKD. The CDR3 has 13 amino acids. CDR3 DNA sequence: TGTGCCACCAGTGATCGGTCGGCGGGTAAACTGTTTTTT. This gives the protein CATSDRSAGKLFF.

The chain uses TRBV28 and TRBJ1-4, with D hard to call. Germline CDR1 is MDHEN and CDR2 is SYDVKM. Trimming stripped 6 bases from V and 2 bases from J, with 19 bases between. This CDR3 has 17 residues. DNA for the CDR3: TGTGCCAGCAGGTTAAGATTTGGGGATAATACTAATGAAAAACTGTTTTTT. As protein: CASRLRFGDNTNEKLFF.

The chain has TRBV28 and TRBJ2-1, with TRBD2 matching 8 bases. Germline lookup yields CDR1 MDHEN and CDR2 SYDVKM. J gave up 6 bases and V 4 bases, and 11 bases lay outside the gene matches. The CDR3 contains 16 residues. Here the CDR3 reads CASSSLRGGRLNEQFF. The CDR3 coding sequence is TGTGCCAGCAGTTCCCTGAGGGGCGGGAGGCTCAATGAGCAGTTCTTC.

This sequence joins TRBV29-1 and TRBJ2-7; 7 bases are a match to TRBD1. The ends lost 2 bases at V and 3 bases at J; junction bases unmatched: 4. Per the germline V gene, CDR1 is SQVTM and CDR2 is ANQGSEA. This CDR3 has 13 amino acids. The CDR3, as DNA: TGCAGCGTTGAAACCGGGACAGACTACGAGCAGTACTTC. Translating it yields CSVETGTDYEQYF.

The chain is built from TRBV4-2 and TRBJ1-1; 10 nucleotides agree with TRBD1. V was pared by 4 bases and J by 3 bases, with 8 bases of the junction left unmatched. CDR3 length: 16 amino acids. Looked up from germline, CDR1 is LGHNA and CDR2 is YNFKEQ. CDR3 nucleotides: TGTGCCAGCAGCCTACCGTTGGACAGGGGGGACACTGAAGCTTTCTTT. Translation: CASSLPLDRGDTEAFF.

This chain links TRBV19 with TRBJ2-1; D unresolved. V was trimmed by 5 bases and J by 4 bases, leaving 6 bases between them. The CDR3 has 12 residues. Germline V gene sequence: CDR1 LNHDA, CDR2 SQIVND (reference sequence). The CDR3 sequence: CASSLQYNEQFF. Here the CDR3 DNA reads TGTGCCAGTAGTCTCCAGTACAATGAGCAGTTCTTC.

The V call is TRBV9, the J call TRBJ2-2; tentatively, D is TRBD1 or TRBD2 (6 bases each). Germline CDR1 SGDLS, CDR2 YYNGEE. The CDR3 is 16 residues long. V gave up 3 bases and J gave up 0 bases, with 12 bases separating them. The DNA for the CDR3 is TGTGCCAGCAGCGAGTTTAGGGGGGCGAACACCGGGGAGCTGTTTTTT. This encodes CASSEFRGANTGELFF.

This chain links TRBV7-6 with TRBJ1-1; 9 bases match TRBD1. The V gene's germline CDR1 is SGHVS and CDR2 FNYEAQ. The V segment lost 5 bases and the J segment 0 bases; nucleotides outside the gene matches: 1. This CDR3 spans 14 amino acids. The CDR3 region is CASSRTGVNTEAFF. CDR3 nucleotides: TGTGCCAGCAGCCGGACAGGGGTGAACACTGAAGCTTTCTTT.

This clone was seen more than once but under ten times. V usage is TRBV16 and J usage is TRBJ2-7; D might be TRBD1 or TRBD2, each matching 5 bases. In germline, CDR1 is KGHSY, CDR2 FQNENV. The CDR3 has 15 residues. The germline V and J ends were trimmed by 0 bases and 5 bases, with 14 bases remaining between them. CDR3 amino acids: CASSQSGVGVHEQYF. For the CDR3, the DNA is TGTGCCAGCAGCCAATCGGGGGTAGGGGTCCACGAGCAGTACTTC. The full variable domain, completed using reference TRBV16 and TRBJ2-7, is GEEVAQTPKHLVRGEGQKAKLYCAPIKGHSYVFWYQQVLKNEFKFLISFQNENVFDETGMPKERFSAKCLPNSPCSLEIQATKLEDSAVYFCASSQSGVGVHEQYFGPGTRLTVT.

The rearrangement links TRBV7-7 to TRBJ2-5; 9 bases agree with TRBD1. The V gene's germline CDR1 is SSHAT and CDR2 FNYEAQ (reference sequence). The CDR3 spans 14 residues. Trimming at V came to 5 bases and at J to 4 bases, leaving 5 bases not matched to a gene. CDR3: CASSETGGSETQYF. CDR3 sequence (DNA): TGTGCCAGCAGCGAGACAGGGGGATCAGAGACCCAGTACTTC.

The CDR3 region has the DNA TGTGCCAGCAGCTTAGACCTCAGGGGGACTGAAGCTTTCTTT. Its translation is CASSLDLRGTEAFF. The rearrangement uses TRBV7-9 and TRBJ1-1, with 7 bases matching TRBD1. This CDR3 region has 14 residues. V gave up 1 base and J gave up 5 bases; unmatched junction bases: 4. The germline V gene has CDR1 SEHNR and CDR2 FQNEAQ (reference sequence).

The chain uses TRBV7-9 and TRBJ2-5, with 10 nucleotides matching TRBD2. The germline CDR1 and CDR2 sequences are SEHNR and FQNEAQ (reference sequence). After removal of 2 bases from V and 3 bases from J, the junction contained 6 bases not matched to a gene. The length of the CDR3 is 16 residues. CDR3: CASSLSPSGGEETQYF. The CDR3 region has the DNA TGTGCCAGCAGCTTAAGCCCTAGCGGGGGAGAAGAGACCCAGTACTTC.

The chain is built from TRBV5-8 and TRBJ2-5; no firm D call. Germline loops: CDR1 SGHTS, CDR2 YDEGEE. Trimming left V 4 bases short and J 2 bases short, with 12 bases between. This CDR3 is built from 14 residues. The CDR3 DNA follows: TGTGCCAGCAGCACTGGGTTTTCTCAAGAGACCCAGTACTTC. It is translated as CASSTGFSQETQYF.

This chain connects TRBV5-1 to TRBJ2-2, with no clear D. Germline CDR1 reads SGHRS; CDR2 reads YFSETQ. Trimming stripped 0 bases from V and 3 bases from J, with 3 bases between. The CDR3 extends over 13 amino acids. The CDR3 coding sequence is TGCGCCAGCAGCTTGGGAGACACCGGGGAGCTGTTTTTT. Encoded protein: CASSLGDTGELFF.

This clone is a singleton in its sample. The genes are TRBV3-1 (or the pseudogene TRBV3-2) and TRBJ1-5, with 8 bases that match TRBD1. The germline gives CDR1 LGHDT, CDR2 YNNKEL (reference sequence). Trimming removed 3 bases from V and 5 bases from J; junction bases left unmatched: 6. CDR3 size: 15 residues. CDR3 DNA sequence: TGTGCCAGCAGCCATCGGACAGGGAGGGATCAGCCCCAGCATTTT. This codes for CASSHRTGRDQPQHF.

This clone was counted a few times. The J gene is TRBJ2-7, the V gene TRBV28; possibly TRBD2 for D (5 bases). V shed 2 bases and J shed 6 bases, with 5 bases lying between them. The germline V gene encodes CDR1 MDHEN and CDR2 SYDVKM. CDR3 length: 11 amino acids. The CDR3 protein is CASSLRGEQYF. The CDR3 nucleotides are TGTGCCAGCAGTTTACGGGGCGAGCAGTACTTC.